A single T cell receptor (beta chain) is shown here with its context. Since the library was made to target alpha chains, this beta chain is a stray read and its abundance is not meaningful. This sample stems from a study of spatial heterogeneity in lung cancer. Carried by each TCR cDNA molecule was a unique molecular identifier. TCRdb recomputed calls from the 5' RACE reads with MiXCR, one row per CDR3 protein. The sample lists 5,900 or so distinct CDR3 sequences, roughly a third occurring once. This CDR3 has 16 residues. Germline CDR1 and CDR2: KGHDR and SFDVKD. Trimming took off 5 bases at V and 6 bases at J, with 19 bases between the two ends. The sample's time point: sample taken at primary tumor resection. Whole RNA was taken from tumor, nontumor lung or frozen PBMC; it was then sequenced unsorted.

This clonotype originated in a female donor with early-stage non-small cell lung cancer. The chain joins TRBV24-1 to TRBJ2-1; TRBD1 or TRBD2 may be the D gene (5 bases each). Source: PBMCs, taken at surgery. CDR3 bases: TGTGCCACCAGTGCCCGGGGACGAAAGCTAGGCAATGAGCAGTTCTTC. Amino acids: CATSARGRKLGNEQFF.